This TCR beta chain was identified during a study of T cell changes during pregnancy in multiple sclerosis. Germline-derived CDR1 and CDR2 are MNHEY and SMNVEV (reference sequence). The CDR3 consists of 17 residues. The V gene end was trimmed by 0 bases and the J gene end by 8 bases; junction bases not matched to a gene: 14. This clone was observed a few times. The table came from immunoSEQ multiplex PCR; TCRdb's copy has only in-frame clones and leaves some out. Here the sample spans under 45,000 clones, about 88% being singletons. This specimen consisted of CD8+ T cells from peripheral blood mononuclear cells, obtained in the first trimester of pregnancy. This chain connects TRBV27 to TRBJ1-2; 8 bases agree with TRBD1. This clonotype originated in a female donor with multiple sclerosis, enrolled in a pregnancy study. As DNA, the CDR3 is TGTGCCAGCAGTTTATCGCGATTCCAGGGGGCGTCGGACGGCTACACCTTC. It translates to CASSLSRFQGASDGYTF.